The rows below give T cell receptor beta chains drawn from one sample of a study of T-cell memory formation after mild COVID-19. TCRdb ran MiXCR on the 5' RACE reads and lists one entry per CDR3 protein. This table holds about 540,000 distinct CDR3 sequences, roughly 22% found once. Sequencing was carried out using PBMCs or a T cell subset sorted from them (not recorded which). All receptors derive from an adult woman who had mild COVID-19 (a few samples of this study predate the infection). Cell type and time point are not known. Each CDR3 is given with its conserved first and last residue. The D gene is left open where the match is weak. Some rows mark clone size as missing; the rest say once, few, many or name a class of expanded clone.

>TRBV6-2/TRBV6-3|TRBJ2-7|.|once
CASSRDILAYEQYF
TGTGCCAGCAGTCGGGACATTTTAGCCTACGAGCAGTACTTC
>TRBV3-1|TRBJ2-1|.|.
CASSQASVNEQFF
TGTGCCAGCAGCCAAGCTAGCGTGAATGAGCAGTTCTTC
>TRBV9|TRBJ2-2|TRBD1|few
CASSVADSQGGELFF
TGTGCCAGCAGCGTAGCGGACTCACAGGGGGGGGAGCTGTTTTTT
>TRBV6-6|TRBJ2-3|TRBD2|few
CASRPTSGRTDTQYF
TGTGCCAGCAGACCGACTAGCGGGAGAACAGATACGCAGTATTTT
>TRBV4-2|TRBJ2-5|.|few
CASSQAGAEYQETQYF
TGTGCCAGCAGCCAAGCGGGGGCGGAGTACCAAGAGACCCAGTACTTC
>TRBV11-1|TRBJ2-5|TRBD1|.
CASSPRTGRKTQYF
TGTGCCAGCAGCCCACGGACAGGGAGGAAGACCCAGTACTTC
>TRBV9|TRBJ2-3|.|few
CASSGIPDTQYF
TGTGCCAGCAGCGGGATCCCGGATACGCAGTATTTT
>TRBV7-9|TRBJ2-3|TRBD2|.
CASNSGGNTDTQYF
TGTGCCAGCAATAGCGGGGGTAACACAGATACGCAGTATTTT
>TRBV19|TRBJ2-2|TRBD1|.
CASSIGTVPTGELFF
TGTGCCAGTAGTATCGGGACAGTCCCTACCGGGGAGCTGTTTTTT
>TRBV7-2|TRBJ2-5|TRBD2|.
CASIPTSLAGGIQETQYF
TGTGCCAGCATACCAACCTCGTTAGCGGGAGGGATCCAAGAGACCCAGTACTTC
>TRBV7-6|TRBJ2-2|TRBD1|.
CASSLEETGEVFF
TGTGCCAGCAGCTTAGAAGAGACAGGGGAGGTGTTTTTT
>TRBV5-1|TRBJ1-1|.|few
CASREGLSYTEAFF
TGCGCCAGCAGAGAGGGGTTATCGTACACTGAAGCTTTCTTT
>TRBV19|TRBJ2-1|.|many
CASGQVVANNEQFF
TGTGCCAGTGGTCAAGTAGTGGCAAACAATGAGCAGTTCTTC
>TRBV3-1|TRBJ2-1|TRBD2|.
CASSQYGGGENNEQFF
TGTGCCAGCAGCCAATATGGGGGAGGGGAGAACAATGAGCAGTTCTTC
>TRBV5-1|TRBJ2-7|.|few
CASSLAPQTHPTTYEQYF
TGCGCCAGCAGCTTGGCTCCTCAGACCCACCCTACAACCTACGAGCAGTACTTC
>TRBV6-6|TRBJ1-5|TRBD1|.
CASSYPYYPGQGNHQPQHF
TGTGCCAGCAGTTACCCGTACTATCCGGGACAGGGGAATCATCAGCCCCAGCATTTT
>TRBV15|TRBJ2-1|.|.
CATSSPLQRGGSYNEQFF
TGTGCCACCAGCAGTCCCCTTCAGAGGGGGGGCTCCTACAATGAGCAGTTCTTC
>TRBV12-3/TRBV12-4|TRBJ2-5|TRBD1|.
CASTKTRDRDSQETQYF
TGTGCCAGCACTAAAACCCGGGACAGGGATTCTCAAGAGACCCAGTACTTC
>TRBV20-1|TRBJ2-7|.|few
CSAFKPGLSYEQYF
TGCAGTGCTTTTAAGCCGGGACTCTCCTACGAGCAGTACTTC
>TRBV5-4|TRBJ2-7|.|few
CASTRWGTYEQYF
TGTGCCAGCACCCGATGGGGTACCTACGAGCAGTACTTC
>TRBV15|TRBJ2-7|.|.
CATSRDGRDYEQYF
TGTGCCACCAGCAGAGATGGAAGGGACTACGAGCAGTACTTC
>TRBV6-2/TRBV6-3|TRBJ2-1|.|.
CASTEPGDEQFF
TGTGCCAGCACCGAGCCCGGGGATGAGCAGTTCTTC
>TRBV14|TRBJ1-4|.|few
CASSPLVQGTNEKLFF
TGTGCCAGCAGCCCTTTAGTACAGGGAACTAATGAAAAACTGTTTTTT
>TRBV2|TRBJ2-1|.|.
CASSEAPTPWTTWEHEQFF
TGTGCCAGCAGTGAAGCCCCAACGCCCTGGACGACGTGGGAACATGAGCAGTTCTTC
>TRBV5-1|TRBJ2-7|.|.
CASSLTQGEQYF
TGCGCCAGCAGCCTCACCCAGGGGGAGCAGTACTTC
>TRBV7-3|TRBJ2-7|.|.
CASSPGGRKEQYF
TGTGCCAGCTCCCCGGGTGGAAGAAAAGAGCAGTACTTC
>TRBV10-3|TRBJ2-7|.|.
CAISRVGEQYF
TGTGCCATCAGTCGAGTCGGGGAGCAGTACTTC
>TRBV20-1|TRBJ1-1|TRBD1|.
CSVRDRRNTEAFF
TGCAGTGTTAGGGACAGGAGGAACACTGAAGCTTTCTTT
>TRBV12-3/TRBV12-4|TRBJ2-5|TRBD1|.
CASSSSLGQGGKETQYF
TGTGCCAGCAGTTCGTCGCTGGGACAGGGGGGGAAAGAGACCCAGTACTTC
>TRBV7-9|TRBJ2-7|.|few
CASSLQASSYEQYF
TGTGCCAGCAGCTTACAGGCCTCCTCCTACGAGCAGTACTTC
>TRBV20-1|TRBJ1-1|.|once
CSAPSRRGARGTEAFF
TGCAGTGCTCCCTCTCGGCGAGGGGCCAGGGGCACTGAAGCTTTCTTT
>TRBV3-1|TRBJ2-1|.|few
CASSGGLRANEQFF
TGTGCCAGCAGCGGAGGACTCCGTGCGAATGAGCAGTTCTTC
>TRBV6-5|TRBJ2-1|.|few
CASTNSYRGTRQFF
TGTGCCAGCACCAACTCATACCGGGGGACGAGGCAGTTCTTC
>TRBV6-4|TRBJ2-2|.|.
CASSDSIGFDTGELFF
TGTGCCAGCAGTGACTCGATTGGGTTTGACACCGGGGAGCTGTTTTTT
>TRBV19|TRBJ2-7|TRBD1|few
CASSDRDRASYEQYF
TGTGCCAGTAGTGATCGGGACAGGGCGTCCTACGAGCAGTACTTC
>TRBV10-3|TRBJ2-7|.|few
CAITRQGGYEQYF
TGTGCCATCACCAGACAGGGAGGCTACGAGCAGTACTTC
>TRBV21-1|TRBJ1-1|.|.
CASSPGGGNTEAFF
TGTGCCAGCAGCCCTGGGGGAGGGAACACTGAAGCTTTCTTT
>TRBV7-9|TRBJ2-1|TRBD1|.
CASSWPGQGSEQFF
TGTGCCAGCAGCTGGCCGGGACAGGGGAGTGAGCAGTTCTTC
>TRBV3-1|TRBJ1-5|TRBD1|.
CASSQGTGTGQPQHF
TGTGCCAGCAGCCAAGGGACAGGGACCGGTCAGCCCCAGCATTTT
>TRBV4-2|TRBJ1-2|.|.
CASSRRQNYGYTF
TGTGCCAGCAGCCGGAGACAGAATTATGGCTACACCTTC
>TRBV5-1|TRBJ2-2|TRBD2|.
CASSFSGRADTGELFF
TGCGCCAGCAGCTTCAGCGGGAGGGCAGATACCGGGGAGCTGTTTTTT
>TRBV12-3/TRBV12-4|TRBJ2-7|.|.
CASSPRLSLKAYEQYF
TGTGCCAGCAGTCCCCGCCTTAGTCTAAAGGCCTACGAGCAGTACTTC
>TRBV19|TRBJ1-2|.|.
CASSTRARAVNYGYTF
TGTGCCAGTAGTACCCGGGCCAGAGCCGTCAACTATGGCTACACCTTC
>TRBV11-1|TRBJ2-1|.|.
CASSRAHLSYNEQFF
TGTGCCAGCAGTCGGGCGCACCTATCCTACAATGAGCAGTTCTTC
>TRBV3-1|TRBJ2-6|.|.
CASSPKISGANVLTF
TGTGCCAGCAGCCCTAAAATCTCTGGGGCCAACGTCCTGACTTTC
>TRBV7-9|TRBJ2-1|TRBD2|.
CASSVGTSGNNEQFF
TGTGCCAGCAGCGTTGGGACTAGCGGGAACAATGAGCAGTTCTTC
>TRBV28|TRBJ1-1|.|few
CASGRNTEAFF
TGTGCCAGCGGCCGGAACACTGAAGCTTTCTTT
>TRBV7-9|TRBJ2-5|.|few
CASSPPGIGETQYF
TGTGCCAGCAGCCCACCAGGGATCGGGGAGACCCAGTACTTC
>TRBV29-1|TRBJ1-5|TRBD1|few
CSVAGQGTGNQPQHF
TGCAGCGTTGCGGGACAGGGGACGGGCAATCAGCCCCAGCATTTT
>TRBV4-3|TRBJ2-2|.|few
CASSQDWGNTGELFF
TGCGCCAGCAGCCAAGATTGGGGAAACACCGGGGAGCTGTTTTTT
>TRBV6-1|TRBJ2-1|.|.
CASMVLRRASYNEQFF
TGTGCCAGCATGGTCCTCCGACGCGCATCCTACAATGAGCAGTTCTTC
>TRBV24-1|TRBJ2-5|TRBD1|.
CATSGPTPDRGPQETQYF
TGTGCCACCAGTGGGCCCACGCCGGACAGGGGCCCCCAAGAGACCCAGTACTTC
>TRBV27|TRBJ1-1|.|.
CASRTGNTEAFF
TGTGCCAGCCGTACAGGGAACACTGAAGCTTTCTTT